Listed below are T cell receptor beta chains from one sample, sequenced in a study of regulatory and conventional T cells in RAG deficiency. The repertoire was sequenced with immunoSEQ multiplex PCR; TCRdb's copy has only in-frame clones and lacks some. Altogether under 25,000 clones are present, around 96% being singletons, with the ten largest covering over 1%. The sample was also reused in another study, on regulatory T cells.

The sequenced sample was CD25- CD4+ T cells sorted from blood. These receptors were taken from a human donor in good health. Each CDR3 is given with its conserved first and last residue. Fields, in order: V gene, D gene, J gene, CDR3 length, clone size, CDR3 DNA, CDR3 protein. A D gene is named only where the DNA matches it firmly. The size field is filled for only some rows; it gives once, few, many or a size class.

TRBV5-6	TRBD2	TRBJ2-7	15	-	TGTGCCAGCAGCGGGGGACTAGCGGGGTCCTACGAGCAGTACTTC	CASSGGLAGSYEQYF
TRBV5-1	TRBD2	TRBJ2-4	15	-	TGCGCCAGCAGCTTGGCCACTAGCGGGGGCTACCTTCAGTACTTC	CASSLATSGGYLQYF
TRBV27	-	TRBJ2-3	17	-	TGTGCCAGCAGTCCAAGGCCACCGGGACTCAGCACAGATACGCAGTATTTT	CASSPRPPGLSTDTQYF
TRBV28	-	TRBJ2-7	20	once	TGTGCCAGCAGTTTAATCTTAACGGTCCCGATACAGCCCTTCTCCTACGAGCAGTACTTC	CASSLILTVPIQPFSYEQYF
TRBV7-6	-	TRBJ1-3	15	once	TGTGCCAGCAGCCCGACAGTTTTCTCTGGAAACACCATATATTTT	CASSPTVFSGNTIYF
TRBV2	-	TRBJ2-7	14	-	TGTGCCAGCATGGCGGCAGGGGCGTTGTACGAGCAGTACTTC	CASMAAGALYEQYF
TRBV6-6	-	TRBJ2-1	13	-	TGTGCCAGCTTCTCCCTAATGAGCAATGAGCAGTTCTTC	CASFSLMSNEQFF
TRBV11-2	-	TRBJ1-4	14	-	TGTGCCAGCAGGGAAGGGGGTAACGGTGAAAAACTGTTTTTT	CASREGGNGEKLFF
TRBV5-3	-	TRBJ1-4	14	-	TGTGCCAGAAGCTTGAGGTTCGTTACAGGGAAACTGTTTTTT	CARSLRFVTGKLFF
TRBV7-2	-	TRBJ1-2	15	-	TGTGCCAGCAGCGAATACCTGGACAGTAACTATGGCTACACCTTC	CASSEYLDSNYGYTF
TRBV27	TRBD1	TRBJ2-7	13	-	TGTGCCAGCAGGTCGACAGGGATCTACGAGCAGTACTTC	CASRSTGIYEQYF
TRBV7-2	-	TRBJ1-6	16	-	TGTGCCAGCAGCTTAGTGGTGAGCTCCTATAATTCACCCCTCCACTTT	CASSLVVSSYNSPLHF
TRBV5-1	TRBD1	TRBJ1-4	14	once	TGCGCCAGCAGCCCCGGGACAGGGGGTGAAAAACTGTTTTTT	CASSPGTGGEKLFF
TRBV11-2	-	TRBJ2-7	14	-	TGTGCCAGCAGCTTAGCTCAGGGCCCCTACGAGCAGTACTTC	CASSLAQGPYEQYF
TRBV12-5	TRBD1	TRBJ1-3	15	-	TGTGCTAGTGGTTTAGAGACAGGGGCTGGAAACACCATATATTTT	CASGLETGAGNTIYF
TRBV9	-	TRBJ1-1	15	-	TGTGCCAGCAGCGTAGGACAGTCCCAGAACACTGAAGCTTTCTTT	CASSVGQSQNTEAFF
TRBV28	-	TRBJ2-7	16	-	TGTGCCAGCAGTTTAGAGTTCCAGGGTGGAGGGGACGAGCAGTACTTC	CASSLEFQGGGDEQYF
TRBV30	-	TRBJ1-1	15	-	TGTGCCTGGAGTGTACCGTCAGATCTCAACACTGAAGCTTTCTTT	CAWSVPSDLNTEAFF
TRBV7-3	TRBD2	TRBJ2-1	15	-	TGTGCCAGCAGCTTAATGGCGGGGGGGAACAATGAGCAGTTCTTC	CASSLMAGGNNEQFF
TRBV5-1	-	TRBJ1-3	13	-	TGCGCCAGCAAATTGGACAGCGGAAACACCATATATTTT	CASKLDSGNTIYF
TRBV18	-	TRBJ1-6	15	-	TGTGCCAGCTCACCACAGGGGCAGAATAATTCACCCCTCCACTTT	CASSPQGQNNSPLHF
TRBV5-1	-	TRBJ2-1	14	-	TGCGCCAGCAGCTTGGACACGACCTACAATGAGCAGTTCTTC	CASSLDTTYNEQFF
TRBV7-2	-	TRBJ1-1	13	-	TGTGCCAGCAGTCAACAGGGAGATACTGAAGCTTTCTTT	CASSQQGDTEAFF
TRBV27	TRBD1	TRBJ2-7	13	-	TGTGCCAGCAAAGGACAGGGGGCAGGTGAGCAGTACTTC	CASKGQGAGEQYF
TRBV5-1	TRBD2	TRBJ2-3	17	-	TGCGCCAGCAGCTTGGGAGGGGCGGGGGGCCTAACAGATACGCAGTATTTT	CASSLGGAGGLTDTQYF
TRBV15	TRBD2	TRBJ2-1	15	-	TGTGCCACCAGCAGAGCTGGCGGGGGGCGCAATGAGCAGTTCTTC	CATSRAGGGRNEQFF
TRBV7-9	-	TRBJ1-3	16	-	TGTGCCAGCAGCTTAGCAAAAACAGTCTCTGGAAACACCATATATTTT	CASSLAKTVSGNTIYF
TRBV5-4	-	TRBJ1-1	15	-	TGTGCCAGCAGCTGGGGGGTACCGGCCGGCACTGAAGCTTTCTTT	CASSWGVPAGTEAFF
TRBV28	TRBD1	TRBJ1-2	15	once	TGTGCCAGCAGTTACCTCGGACAGGGGGCCGCTGGCTACACCTTC	CASSYLGQGAAGYTF
TRBV4-3	TRBD2	TRBJ2-2	16	-	TGCGCCAGCAGCCAAGGTTGGACTAGTTTCACCGGGGAGCTGTTTTTT	CASSQGWTSFTGELFF
TRBV7-6	-	TRBJ1-1	16	-	TGTGCCAGCAGCTTAGCCGGGAGGGCTTCGCACACTGAAGCTTTCTTT	CASSLAGRASHTEAFF
TRBV7-9	TRBD2	TRBJ2-1	16	-	TGTGCTAGCAGCTTGACTCTAGCGGGGGGCTACAATGAGCAGTTCTTC	CASSLTLAGGYNEQFF
TRBV6-4	-	TRBJ1-6	15	-	TGTGCCAGCAGTGACCGGAGCTCCTATAATTCACCCCTCCACTTT	CASSDRSSYNSPLHF
TRBV5-8	TRBD1	TRBJ2-3	18	-	TGTGCCAGCAGCCAGAGACAGGGGTCCTTCCGCGCCACAGATACGCAGTATTTT	CASSQRQGSFRATDTQYF
TRBV5-6	-	TRBJ1-1	16	-	TGTGCCAGCAGCTTGGCAGGGAAGAGCATGAACACTGAAGCTTTCTTT	CASSLAGKSMNTEAFF
TRBV19	-	TRBJ1-2	14	-	TGTGCCAGTAGTATAGCCCCACAGGGCTATGGCTACACCTTC	CASSIAPQGYGYTF
TRBV19	-	TRBJ1-2	16	-	TGTGCCAGTGCCTCGGGGGGCGACAACCATCGTGTTGGCTACACCTTC	CASASGGDNHRVGYTF
TRBV30	-	TRBJ1-5	13	-	TGTGCCTGGAGTAAACGGGGCAATCAGCCCCAGCATTTT	CAWSKRGNQPQHF
TRBV28	TRBD1	TRBJ2-7	14	-	TGTGCCAGCAGCCCCGGACAGGGGGGCCACGAGCAGTACTTC	CASSPGQGGHEQYF
TRBV11-2	-	TRBJ1-1	13	-	TGTGCCAGCACGAGAGGCATGAACACTGAAGCTTTCTTT	CASTRGMNTEAFF
TRBV9	-	TRBJ2-2	15	-	TGTGCCAGCAGCGTAGCTGGCGGATACACCGGGGAGCTGTTTTTT	CASSVAGGYTGELFF
TRBV4-3	-	TRBJ2-1	16	-	TGCGCCAGCAGCCAAGATCGGGTCGGCAGCTACAATGAGCAGTTCTTC	CASSQDRVGSYNEQFF
TRBV7-2	-	TRBJ2-2	15	-	TGTGCCAGCAGTAGGGGGGGTCAGAACACCGGGGAGCTGTTTTTT	CASSRGGQNTGELFF
TRBV18	TRBD2	TRBJ2-2	15	-	TGTGCCAGCTCCTATCAGCGGGGAAACACCGGGGAGCTGTTTTTT	CASSYQRGNTGELFF
TRBV27	TRBD1	TRBJ1-1	14	-	TGTGCCAGCAGTTACCAGGGGGCGTACACTGAAGCTTTCTTT	CASSYQGAYTEAFF
TRBV7-9	-	TRBJ2-7	15	-	TGTGCCAGCAGCTTCTTGGGCGTGAGCTCCTACGAGCAGTACTTC	CASSFLGVSSYEQYF
TRBV10-3	TRBD1	TRBJ2-5	17	-	TGTGCCATCAGTGAAAAAGCCGGGACAGGGGGCACGGAGACCCAGTACTTC	CAISEKAGTGGTETQYF